One and the same sample provided the 19 T cell receptor beta chains below, sequenced in a study of immune cell composition in non-small cell lung cancer. The method was immunoSEQ multiplex PCR; TCRdb's version includes in-frame clones alone and lacks a portion of them. The sample comprises about 770 clones, around 73% of which are singletons, and roughly 20% rests with the top ten. Normal lung was taken at the farthest possible site, at least 3 cm from tumour. The sample consisted of non-adjacent lung tissue. The source is a human donor with non-small cell lung cancer.

CDR3 protein: CASSSREDRGNTIYF. The DNA for the CDR3 is TGTGCCAGCAGCTCGAGGGAGGACAGGGGAAACACCATATATTTT. The gene calls are TRBV11-3 and TRBJ1-3; the match to TRBD1 covers 7 bases. Germline V lookup: CDR1 SGHNT, CDR2 YENEEA. Trimming at V came to 4 bases and at J to 4 bases, leaving 7 bases not matched to a gene. This CDR3 has 15 amino acids.

The J gene is TRBJ2-6, the V gene TRBV6-1; the D gene is possibly TRBD1 (6 bases). The V gene's germline CDR1 is MNHNS and CDR2 SASEGT. The CDR3 has 15 amino acids. V gave up 4 bases and J gave up 1 base, with 8 bases separating them. The CDR3 nucleotides read TGTGCCAGCAGTGGCCAGGGGTCTGGGGCCAACGTCCTGACTTTC. It yields the protein CASSGQGSGANVLTF.

The rearrangement links TRBV7-2 to TRBJ2-4; 8 bases agree with TRBD2. The CDR3 has 17 residues. CDR1 and CDR2 (germline): SGHTA, FQGNSA. V dropped 1 base and J dropped 2; count of bases not matched to a gene: 7. CDR3 sequence: CASSLDSSGSTKNIQYF. The CDR3 DNA sequence: TGTGCCAGCAGCTTAGATTCGAGCGGGAGTACCAAAAACATTCAGTACTTC.

This clone has a handful of counts. This chain links TRBV19 with TRBJ2-3; possibly TRBD1 for D (6 bases). V was cut by 10 bases and J by 6 bases, with 11 bases left in between. In germline, CDR1 is LNHDA, CDR2 SQIVND (reference sequence). The CDR3 has 11 residues. CDR3 loop: CATSGADTQYF. In DNA, the CDR3 is TGTGCCACCTCAGGGGCCGATACGCAGTATTTT.

This clone was found a few times. The chain combines TRBV7-2 with TRBJ2-7; D possibly corresponds to TRBD2 (5 bases). Germline V gene data show CDR1 as SGHTA and CDR2 as FQGNSA. V lost 3 bases, J lost 3 bases, and 9 bases lay in between. This CDR3 region has 13 residues. As DNA, the CDR3 is TGTGCCAGCAGCTTCGGGGTTGGCTACGAGCAGTACTTC. Its protein is CASSFGVGYEQYF.

The chain is built from TRBV5-6 and TRBJ1-1; D is perhaps TRBD1 (6 bases). Trimming cost V 5 bases and J 5 bases, with 16 bases left between them. Germline V gene sequence: CDR1 SGHDT, CDR2 YYEEEE. The CDR3 has 14 residues. CDR3 in amino acids: CASSEGQSRTEAFF. DNA for the CDR3: TGTGCCAGCAGTGAGGGACAATCTAGGACTGAAGCTTTCTTT.

The V call is TRBV28, the J call TRBJ1-6; the D is unclear. With 5 bases removed from V and 7 bases from J, the gap between germline ends came to 12 bases. Germline CDR1 is MDHEN and CDR2 is SYDVKM. CDR3 length: 14 amino acids. The CDR3 region has the DNA TGTGCCAGCAGTCTCGGGGTGACCAATTCACCCCTCCACTTT. Protein sequence: CASSLGVTNSPLHF.

V and J are TRBV4-2 and TRBJ2-7, with 9 bases fitting TRBD2. The trim removed 0 bases at V and 3 bases at J, leaving 3 bases unmatched. CDR3 length: 15 amino acids. Germline CDR1 is LGHNA and CDR2 is YNFKEQ. The CDR3 bases are TGTGCCAGCAGCCAAGAACTAGCGGGCAACTACGAGCAGTACTTC. Protein: CASSQELAGNYEQYF.

The J gene is TRBJ1-2, the V gene TRBV6-4; possibly TRBD1 for D (5 bases). V dropped 3 bases and J dropped 3 bases, with 11 bases sitting between them. The CDR3 has 14 amino acids. Germline V gives CDR1 MRHNA, CDR2 SNTAGT. The CDR3 DNA follows: TGTGCCAGCAGTGAACGGCTAGGGGACTATGGCTACACCTTC. Translation: CASSERLGDYGYTF.

V and J are TRBV6-4 and TRBJ2-3; 10 bases are a match to TRBD1. CDR1 is MRHNA and CDR2 is SNTAGT in the germline V gene. This CDR3 spans 15 amino acids. The ends lost 4 bases at V and 4 bases at J; junction bases unmatched: 5. The CDR3 reads CASSAGQGSADTQYF. CDR3 coding DNA: TGTGCCAGCAGTGCGGGACAGGGGAGCGCAGATACGCAGTATTTT.

The chain is built from TRBV9 and TRBJ2-1, with 9 positions matching TRBD2. Unmatched junction bases numbered 15, after V lost 4 bases and J lost 7 bases. This CDR3 contains 17 residues. Germline loops: CDR1 SGDLS, CDR2 YYNGEE. The CDR3 spells CASSPQIAGTSYNEQFF. The CDR3 DNA sequence: TGTGCCAGCAGCCCCCAGATAGCCGGGACTAGCTATAATGAGCAGTTCTTC.

This clone was recorded once. This chain joins TRBV6-5 and TRBJ2-7; D ambiguous. The CDR3 runs to 11 residues. CDR1 MNHEY and CDR2 SVGAGI come from the germline V gene. Trimming removed 6 bases at V and 3 bases at J, with 6 bases between. CDR3: CASSNHYEQYF. CDR3 sequence (DNA): TGTGCCAGCAGCAATCACTACGAGCAGTACTTC.

The chain links TRBV9 to TRBJ2-2; D is uncertain. Germline CDR1 SGDLS, CDR2 YYNGEE. The CDR3 is made up of 12 amino acids. Trimming took off 4 bases at V and 8 bases at J, with 9 bases between the two ends. Here the CDR3 reads CASSPPVGELFF. In DNA, the CDR3 is TGTGCCAGCAGCCCCCCTGTGGGGGAGCTGTTTTTT.

This clone has only a few counts. The chain joins TRBV11-3 to TRBJ2-5; 14 nucleotides match TRBD2. CDR3 size: 16 residues. From germline, CDR1 is SGHNT and CDR2 YENEEA. Losses at the gene ends were 5 bases for V and 4 bases for J; bases not matched to a gene: 6. The CDR3: CASSTGLAGAGETQYF. DNA for the CDR3: TGTGCCAGCAGCACGGGACTAGCGGGAGCAGGAGAGACCCAGTACTTC.

The chain has TRBV7-9 and TRBJ2-3; D is perhaps TRBD2 (7 bases). CDR1 is SEHNR and CDR2 is FQNEAQ in the germline V gene (reference sequence). V was pared by 8 bases and J by 12 bases, with 15 bases between. The CDR3 is 11 residues long. The CDR3, as DNA: TGTGCCAGCTTATCGGGGGGCCGTCAGTATTTT. Residues: CASLSGGRQYF.

This clone was counted only a few times. The V and J genes are TRBV2 and TRBJ2-2; 7 nucleotides agree with TRBD1. Germline V gene lookup returns CDR1 SNHLY and CDR2 FYNNEI. Unmatched junction bases numbered 2, after V lost 4 bases and J lost 0 bases. This CDR3 contains 15 residues. CDR3: CASSATGSNTGELFF. DNA of the CDR3: TGTGCCAGCAGTGCGACAGGGTCGAACACCGGGGAGCTGTTTTTT.

V usage is TRBV6-1 and J usage is TRBJ2-5; 8 bases align to TRBD1. Trimming took 5 bases from V and 5 from J; bases not matched to a gene: 7. The CDR3 runs to 14 residues. The germline gives CDR1 MNHNS, CDR2 SASEGT. This chain's CDR3 is CASSRDRISETQYF. The DNA for the CDR3 is TGTGCCAGCAGTCGGGACAGGATCTCGGAGACCCAGTACTTC.

In nucleotides, the CDR3 is TGTGCCATCAGTGTGCTAGGGGAGAACACTGAAGCTTTCTTT. It translates to CAISVLGENTEAFF. The chain is built from TRBV10-3 and TRBJ1-1; a possible D gene is TRBD1 (5 bases). In germline, CDR1 is ENHRY, CDR2 SYGVKD. The CDR3 spans 14 residues. V was pared by 4 bases and J by 1 base, with 10 bases between.

V is TRBV7-6 and J is TRBJ2-3, with 7 bases matching TRBD1. Trimming cost V 0 bases and J 3 bases; bases outside gene matches: 12. Germline V gene data show CDR1 as SGHVS and CDR2 as FNYEAQ. This CDR3 region has 18 residues. CDR3 sequence reads: CASSLAQDRVQDTDTQYF. The CDR3, as DNA: TGTGCCAGCAGCTTAGCCCAAGACAGGGTACAAGATACAGATACGCAGTATTTT. Based on the CDR3 plus reference TRBV7-6 and TRBJ2-3, the full variable domain is GAGVSQSPRYKVTKRGQDVALRCDPISGHVSLYWYRQALGQGPEFLTYFNYEAQQDKSGLPNDRFSAERPEGSISTLTIQRTEQRDSAMYRCASSLAQDRVQDTDTQYFGPGTRLTVL.